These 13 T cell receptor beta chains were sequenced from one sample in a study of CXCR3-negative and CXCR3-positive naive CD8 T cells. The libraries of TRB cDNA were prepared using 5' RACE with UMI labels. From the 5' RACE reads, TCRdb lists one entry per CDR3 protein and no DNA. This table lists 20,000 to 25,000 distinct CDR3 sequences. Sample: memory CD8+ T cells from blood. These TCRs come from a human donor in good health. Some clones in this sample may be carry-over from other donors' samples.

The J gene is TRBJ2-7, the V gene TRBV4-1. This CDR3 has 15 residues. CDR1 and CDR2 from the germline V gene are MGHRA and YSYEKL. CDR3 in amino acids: CASSQEAGGAYEQYF.

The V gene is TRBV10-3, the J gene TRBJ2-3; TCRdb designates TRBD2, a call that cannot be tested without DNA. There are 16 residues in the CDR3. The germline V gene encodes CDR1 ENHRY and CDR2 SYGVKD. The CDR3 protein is CAIRASGGASTDTQYF.

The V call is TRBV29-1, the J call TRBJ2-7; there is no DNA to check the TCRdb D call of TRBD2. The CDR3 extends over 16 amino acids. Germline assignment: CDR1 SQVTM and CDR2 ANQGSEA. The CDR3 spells CSARVHTSGGRYEQYF.

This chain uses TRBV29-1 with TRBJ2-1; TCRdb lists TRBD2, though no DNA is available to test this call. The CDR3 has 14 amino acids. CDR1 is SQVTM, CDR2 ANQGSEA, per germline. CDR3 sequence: CSVVGGGAYNEQFF.

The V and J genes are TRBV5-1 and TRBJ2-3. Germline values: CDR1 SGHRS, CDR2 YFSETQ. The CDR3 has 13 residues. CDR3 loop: CASSSQSTDTQYF.

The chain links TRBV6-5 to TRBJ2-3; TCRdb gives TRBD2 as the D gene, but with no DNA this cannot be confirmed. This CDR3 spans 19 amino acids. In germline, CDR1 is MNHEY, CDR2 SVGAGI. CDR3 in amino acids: CASSYSGLAGGTSTDTQYF.

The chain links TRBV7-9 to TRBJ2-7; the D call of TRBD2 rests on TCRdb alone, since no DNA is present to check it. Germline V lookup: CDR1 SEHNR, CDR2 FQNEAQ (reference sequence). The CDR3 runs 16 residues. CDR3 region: CASSLLDGRVSNEQYF.

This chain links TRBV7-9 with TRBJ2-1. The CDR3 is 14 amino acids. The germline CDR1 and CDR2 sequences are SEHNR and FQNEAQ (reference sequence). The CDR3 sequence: CASSPTSPYNEQFF.

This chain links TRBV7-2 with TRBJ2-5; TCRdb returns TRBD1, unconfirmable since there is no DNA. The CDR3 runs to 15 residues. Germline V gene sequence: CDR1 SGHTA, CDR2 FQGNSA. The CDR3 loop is CASSTPRDGRETQYF.

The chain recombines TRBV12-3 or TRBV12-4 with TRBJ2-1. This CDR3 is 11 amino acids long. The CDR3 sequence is CASSSLNEQFF.

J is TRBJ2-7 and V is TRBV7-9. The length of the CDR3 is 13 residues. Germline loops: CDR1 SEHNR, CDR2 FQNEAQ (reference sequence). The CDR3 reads CASSSQILYEQYF. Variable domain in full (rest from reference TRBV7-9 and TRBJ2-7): DTGVSQNPRHKITKRGQNVTFRCDPISEHNRLYWYRQTLGQGPEFLTYFQNEAQLEKSRLLSDRFSAERPKGSFSTLEIQRTEQGDSAMYLCASSSQILYEQYFGPGTRLTVT.

CDR3 protein: CASSLAPAQPQHF. The V call is TRBV12-3 or TRBV12-4, the J call TRBJ1-5. This CDR3 contains 13 residues.

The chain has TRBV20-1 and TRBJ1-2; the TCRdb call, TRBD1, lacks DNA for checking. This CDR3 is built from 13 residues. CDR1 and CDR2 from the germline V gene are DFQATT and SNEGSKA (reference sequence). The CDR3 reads CSAREAGVSGYTF.